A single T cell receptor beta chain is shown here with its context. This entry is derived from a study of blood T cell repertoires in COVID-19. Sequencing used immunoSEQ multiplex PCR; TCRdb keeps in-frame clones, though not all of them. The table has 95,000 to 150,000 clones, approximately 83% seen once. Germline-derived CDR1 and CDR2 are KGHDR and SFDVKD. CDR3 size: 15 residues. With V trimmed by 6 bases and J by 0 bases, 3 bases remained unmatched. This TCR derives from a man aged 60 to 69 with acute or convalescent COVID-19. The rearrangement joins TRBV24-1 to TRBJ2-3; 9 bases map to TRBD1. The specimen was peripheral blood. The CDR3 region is CATSTGQGSTDTQYF. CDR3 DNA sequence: TGTGCCACCAGTACCGGACAGGGGAGCACAGATACGCAGTATTTT.